This T cell receptor beta chain was identified during a study of blood T cells in healthy people across ages. From germline, CDR1 is SGDLS and CDR2 YYNGEE. Trimming cost V 0 bases and J 13 bases, with 20 bases left between them. CDR3 size: 15 residues. Primers used in a second PCR of about 7 to 12 cycles were a sample-barcoded 5' primer and a J-beta primer mix. TCRdb reanalysed the 5' RACE reads using MiXCR and keeps one entry per CDR3 protein. The sample holds almost 1 million distinct CDR3 sequences, around 54% seen once. The sample consisted of blood. The receptor was derived from a woman aged 55-69 years in good health. The chain employs TRBV9 and TRBJ2-4, with D unclear. The CDR3 is CASSVEVGPFGEQYF. In nucleotides, the CDR3 is TGTGCCAGCAGCGTAGAAGTAGGGCCATTCGGAGAGCAGTACTTC.